The clone carrying this TCR beta chain has only a few counts. Antigen specificity is unknown. The data stem from a study of T-cell reconstitution after alpha-beta-depleted transplantation in children. The CDR3 totals 16 residues. CDR1 is SEHNR and CDR2 is FQNEAQ in the germline V gene (reference sequence). Trimming removed 4 bases at V and 3 bases at J, with 16 bases between. TCRbeta library construction was performed incorporating unique molecular identifiers. MiXCR was run by TCRdb on the PCR reads, yielding one entry per CDR3 protein. The sample contains 750,000 to 950,000 distinct CDR3 sequences, roughly 15% of which appear only once. General study findings and limits: Roughly two months post-transplant, alpha-beta T cells reportedly originated from several hundred graft clones that had expanded. For some patients, TCRbeta diversity was high at day 60 because of recipient T cells and thymic progenitors that survived.

V is TRBV7-9 and J is TRBJ1-5, with unresolved D. Specimen: PBMCs, mostly from graft donor cells, collected 360 days after TCRalphabeta/CD19-depleted stem cell transplant. The source is a male patient younger than 18 who had a stem cell transplant for acute lymphoblastic leukemia, so the T cells may come from the graft donor. CDR3 protein: CASSSYGPGYNQPQHF. CDR3 DNA sequence: TGTGCCAGCAGCTCATATGGGCCGGGCTACAATCAGCCCCAGCATTTT.